This T cell receptor (beta chain) was captured by sequencing in a study of T cell repertoires in cytomegalovirus infection. With respect to this clonotype: What it binds is not known.

Per the germline V gene, CDR1 is SGHDN and CDR2 is FVKESK. The CDR3 runs to 15 residues. V lost 2 bases and J lost 7, with 15 bases in between. Each CDR3 protein is one row after TCRdb ran MiXCR on the reads. The table has about 770,000 distinct CDR3 sequences, 29% seen once. The sequence was obtained from a human donor in good health (CMV status not recorded). Some clones in this sample may be carry-over from other donors' samples. The chain couples TRBV14 to TRBJ2-1, with D perhaps TRBD2 (7 bases). Sequenced material: cultured CD8+ T cells from PBMCs, taken from culture after CMV antigen stimulation. CDR3 coding DNA: TGTGCCAGCAGCCAAAAGAGGGGGGGCCCGAATGAGCAGTTCTTC. It is translated as CASSQKRGGPNEQFF.